The 2 T cell receptor beta chains in this list originate from one sample, sequenced in a study of T cell repertoires in aging, cancer and after chemotherapy. TCR beta rearrangements were amplified from peripheral blood genomic DNA. Rearranged V-D-J TRB sequences were amplified with a mixed TRB-A/B primer pool. One entry per CDR3 protein results from TCRdb running MiXCR on the multiplex PCR reads. The table has over a thousand distinct CDR3 sequences, 60% seen once. Sequenced sample: blood. Every receptor here comes from a human donor with a blood cancer.

The chain recombines TRBV12-3 or TRBV12-4 with TRBJ2-2; 8 bases are a match to TRBD1. The CDR3 contains 14 residues. J gave up 6 bases and V 5 bases, and 5 bases lay outside the gene matches. CDR3: CASSQDRDSGELFF. The CDR3 DNA follows: TGTGCCAGCAGTCAGGACAGGGATTCCGGGGAGCTGTTTTTT.

The chain links TRBV7-2 to TRBJ2-3; TRBD2 matches at 7 bases. The germline V gene encodes CDR1 SGHTA and CDR2 FQGNSA. This CDR3 spans 15 amino acids. Trimming took 5 bases from V and 2 from J; bases not matched to a gene: 7. Here the CDR3 DNA reads TGTGCCAGCAGCGGTGGGCTAGCGGCCACAGATACGCAGTATTTT. Translating gives CASSGGLAATDTQYF. Looking up the rest from reference TRBV7-2 and TRBJ2-3 gives the full variable domain: GAGVSQSPSNKVTEKGKDVELRCDPISGHTALYWYRQSLGQGLEFLIYFQGNSAPDKSGLPSDRFSAERTGGSVSTLTIQRTQQEDSAVYLCASSGGLAATDTQYFGPGTRLTVL.